Listed below are T cell receptor beta chains from one sample, sequenced in a study of cytomegalovirus exposure and HLA in healthy donors. Clones were read by immunoSEQ multiplex PCR, and TCRdb kept only the in-frame ones, dropping some. The sample consists of roughly 120,000 clones, around 87% of them appearing once. Sequencing was done on a sample of PBMCs. Source of these receptors: a woman aged 18-30 years in good health and CMV-seropositive. Each CDR3 is given with its conserved first and last residue. D genes are given only for firm matches. Clone size is given for some rows only: seen once, a few or many times, or a class if the clone is expanded.

v_gene: TRBV5-1
d_gene: .
j_gene: TRBJ2-5
abundance: .
CDR3nt: TGCGCCAGCAGCTTGGGAGTGGCGGGCGGGGAGACCCAGTACTTC
CDR3aa: CASSLGVAGGETQYF

v_gene: TRBV18
d_gene: TRBD1
j_gene: TRBJ1-1
abundance: .
CDR3nt: TGTGCCAGCTCACCGCCGGGACAGTTCGACACTGAAGCTTTCTTT
CDR3aa: CASSPPGQFDTEAFF

v_gene: TRBV19
d_gene: .
j_gene: TRBJ1-1
abundance: .
CDR3nt: TGTGCCAGTAGTATTCTGGGCGACACTGAAGCTTTCTTT
CDR3aa: CASSILGDTEAFF

v_gene: TRBV13
d_gene: TRBD2
j_gene: TRBJ2-5
abundance: .
CDR3nt: TGTGCCAGCAGTTTTAGCGGGGGGGCCCGAAAGACCCAGTACTTC
CDR3aa: CASSFSGGARKTQYF

v_gene: TRBV5-1
d_gene: TRBD1
j_gene: TRBJ2-2
abundance: .
CDR3nt: TGCGCCAGCAGCTTGAGGGACAGGGGGATAACCGGGGAGCTGTTTTTT
CDR3aa: CASSLRDRGITGELFF

v_gene: TRBV7-6
d_gene: .
j_gene: TRBJ1-1
abundance: .
CDR3nt: TGTGCCAGCAGCTTAGTAAATTCGGGTAACACTGAAGCTTTCTTT
CDR3aa: CASSLVNSGNTEAFF

v_gene: TRBV5-1
d_gene: TRBD1
j_gene: TRBJ1-2
abundance: .
CDR3nt: TGCGCCAGCAGCACCGGACAGGGGGCAAGAGGCTACACCTTC
CDR3aa: CASSTGQGARGYTF

v_gene: TRBV6-7
d_gene: .
j_gene: TRBJ1-1
abundance: .
CDR3nt: TGTGCCAGCAGTTCCCCAGGATCATTTAATGAAGCTTTCTTT
CDR3aa: CASSSPGSFNEAFF

v_gene: TRBV7-9
d_gene: .
j_gene: TRBJ1-4
abundance: .
CDR3nt: TGTGCCAGCAGTCCGCAGGGCAGCCCAGACGAAAAACTGTTTTTT
CDR3aa: CASSPQGSPDEKLFF

v_gene: TRBV18
d_gene: .
j_gene: TRBJ1-1
abundance: .
CDR3nt: TGTGCCAGCGCGACAAACGGGGTCCCTGAAGCTTTCTTT
CDR3aa: CASATNGVPEAFF

v_gene: TRBV2
d_gene: .
j_gene: TRBJ2-2
abundance: .
CDR3nt: TGTGCCAGCAGGGAAGGGGCAAATACCGGGGAGCTGTTTTTT
CDR3aa: CASREGANTGELFF

v_gene: TRBV7-9
d_gene: TRBD1
j_gene: TRBJ1-3
abundance: .
CDR3nt: TGTGCCAGCAGTTTTTCCGGGACAGGGTCTGGAAACACCATATATTTT
CDR3aa: CASSFSGTGSGNTIYF

v_gene: TRBV7-2
d_gene: TRBD2
j_gene: TRBJ2-3
abundance: .
CDR3nt: TGTGCCAGCAGCTCTAGAGGCGGGGGTATCCCAGATACGCAGTATTTT
CDR3aa: CASSSRGGGIPDTQYF

v_gene: TRBV18
d_gene: .
j_gene: TRBJ1-5
abundance: few
CDR3nt: TGTGCCAGCTCACCCCCGGGCGGGCCGGGGCAGCCCCAGCATTTT
CDR3aa: CASSPPGGPGQPQHF

v_gene: TRBV2
d_gene: TRBD1
j_gene: TRBJ1-4
abundance: .
CDR3nt: TGTGCCGGGGGACAGGGGGAAAAACTGTTTTTT
CDR3aa: CAGGQGEKLFF

v_gene: TRBV29-1
d_gene: .
j_gene: TRBJ2-1
abundance: .
CDR3nt: TGCAGCGTTCGCCGGGACTCCCGGTACAATGAGCAGTTCTTC
CDR3aa: CSVRRDSRYNEQFF

v_gene: TRBV7-2
d_gene: TRBD2
j_gene: TRBJ2-5
abundance: .
CDR3nt: TGTGCCAGCAGCCCACCGGAGCGGGAGGTCGGGGAGACCCAGTACTTC
CDR3aa: CASSPPEREVGETQYF

v_gene: TRBV4-3
d_gene: TRBD1
j_gene: TRBJ1-4
abundance: once
CDR3nt: TGCGCCAGCAGCCGATCACAGGGGGCAGCTAATGAAAAACTGTTTTTT
CDR3aa: CASSRSQGAANEKLFF

v_gene: TRBV7-8
d_gene: .
j_gene: TRBJ2-7
abundance: few
CDR3nt: TGTGCCAGCAGCTTAGTGGGAGGTCAGGAGCAGTACTTC
CDR3aa: CASSLVGGQEQYF

v_gene: TRBV9
d_gene: TRBD2
j_gene: TRBJ2-1
abundance: .
CDR3nt: TGTGCCAGCAGCGCCCCGGGACTAGCGGGTCCCCTTGGGAACAATGAGCAGTTCTTC
CDR3aa: CASSAPGLAGPLGNNEQFF

v_gene: TRBV2
d_gene: .
j_gene: TRBJ1-1
abundance: .
CDR3nt: TGTGCCAGCAGTGGACAGATGAACACTGAAGCTTTCTTT
CDR3aa: CASSGQMNTEAFF

v_gene: TRBV2
d_gene: .
j_gene: TRBJ1-1
abundance: .
CDR3nt: TGTGCCAGCAGTGTCCGGGGGGTAAACACTGAAGCTTTCTTT
CDR3aa: CASSVRGVNTEAFF

v_gene: TRBV6-5
d_gene: .
j_gene: TRBJ2-3
abundance: .
CDR3nt: TGTGCCAGCAGTTACTCCGTTGCACGGAGCACAGATACGCAGTATTTT
CDR3aa: CASSYSVARSTDTQYF

v_gene: TRBV5-1
d_gene: TRBD1
j_gene: TRBJ2-7
abundance: few
CDR3nt: TGCGCCAGCAGCCGGGACAGTCCGTCCTACGAGCAGTACTTC
CDR3aa: CASSRDSPSYEQYF

v_gene: TRBV7-2
d_gene: .
j_gene: TRBJ2-1
abundance: once
CDR3nt: TGTGCCAGCAGCTTACGATCCGGGACTCAAGGGGGCAAGTTCTTC
CDR3aa: CASSLRSGTQGGKFF

v_gene: TRBV4-3
d_gene: .
j_gene: TRBJ2-1
abundance: .
CDR3nt: TGCGCCAGCGGCCGGGGACTCGCCTACAATGAGCAGTTCTTC
CDR3aa: CASGRGLAYNEQFF

v_gene: TRBV10-3
d_gene: TRBD1
j_gene: TRBJ1-1
abundance: once
CDR3nt: TGTGCCATTCGGAAAAGGGACAGCCCTGAAGCTTTCTTT
CDR3aa: CAIRKRDSPEAFF

v_gene: TRBV5-8
d_gene: .
j_gene: TRBJ1-1
abundance: .
CDR3nt: TGTGCCAGCAGCTTGGTAGCGGGGGCGGCTGAAGCTTTCTTT
CDR3aa: CASSLVAGAAEAFF

v_gene: TRBV6-1
d_gene: .
j_gene: TRBJ1-1
abundance: .
CDR3nt: TGTGCCAGCAGTGATAAACGGACAGTAGATTTTAACACTGAAGCTTTCTTT
CDR3aa: CASSDKRTVDFNTEAFF

v_gene: TRBV27
d_gene: .
j_gene: TRBJ2-7
abundance: .
CDR3nt: TGTGCCAGCAGCCCACTCGATTCCTACGAGCAGTACTTC
CDR3aa: CASSPLDSYEQYF

v_gene: TRBV6-5
d_gene: .
j_gene: TRBJ2-5
abundance: .
CDR3nt: TGTGCCAGCAGTTACGCGACACAAGAGACCCAGTACTTC
CDR3aa: CASSYATQETQYF